This entry is about one T cell receptor (beta chain). The data originate from a study of T cells in Graves' hyperthyroidism and ophthalmopathy. It was RNA transcripts that yielded the amplified TCR beta CDR3 regions. Researchers ran a first-round RT-PCR on the TCR CDR3 using the HTBI primer set. A single record per CDR3 protein comes from TCRdb applying MiXCR to the multiplex PCR reads. Of about 400,000 distinct CDR3 sequences listed, approximately 14% are singletons. Each person with ophthalmopathy scored at least 3 on the Clinical Activity Score, reached NOSPECS grade 4 or higher, and had been ill under 3 months. PBMCs were sourced from about 10 ml fresh peripheral blood. CDR3 length: 15 residues. CDR1 and CDR2 (germline): KGHDR, SFDVKD. Trimming left V 3 bases short and J 0 bases short, with 7 bases between.

The chain carries TRBV24-1 and TRBJ1-4; D unclear. Input material: blood. The sequence derives from a woman younger than 45 with Graves' ophthalmopathy. The CDR3 is CATSDARATNEKLFF. CDR3 in DNA: TGTGCCACCAGTGATGCCAGAGCAACTAATGAAAAACTGTTTTTT.